The rows below give T cell receptor beta chains drawn from one sample of a study of regulatory T cells in long-lasting Graves disease. TCRdb reprocessed the multiplex PCR reads via MiXCR and lists one record per CDR3 protein. The sample records around 400,000 distinct CDR3 sequences, 15% being singletons. The same data also went into a second study, on T cells in Graves' hyperthyroidism and ophthalmopathy.

The sample consisted of peripheral blood mononuclear cells (PBMCs), taken at new diagnosis, from a patient treated with antithyroid drugs. The source is a woman aged 40 to 50 with Graves disease. Each CDR3 is given with its conserved first and last residue. D genes are given only for firm matches. Clone sizes are given selectively: once, few, many, or a class where the clone is expanded.

>TRBV11-3|few|NA|TRBJ1-2
TGTGCCAGCAGCTTATATCGGGGGACTAACTATGGCTACACCTTC
CASSLYRGTNYGYTF
>TRBV11-3|many|NA|TRBJ1-2
TGTGCCAGCAGCATCCCCCCGAGGGGGATTGGCTACACCTTC
CASSIPPRGIGYTF
>TRBV11-3|many|NA|TRBJ1-1
TGTGCCAGCAGCTTAGGGGACACCTTGAACACTGAAGCTTTCTTT
CASSLGDTLNTEAFF
>TRBV29-1|NA|TRBD1|TRBJ2-7
TGCAGCGCTGGGGCTACAGGGGGCTACGAGCAGTACTTC
CSAGATGGYEQYF
>TRBV6-2/TRBV6-3|many|NA|TRBJ2-6
TGTGCCAGCGAGAAGTCTGGGGCCAACGTCCTGACTTTC
CASEKSGANVLTF
>TRBV27|many|NA|TRBJ2-7
TGTGCCAGCAGTCCGGGGCACTCCGCGTACGAGCAGTACTTC
CASSPGHSAYEQYF
>TRBV5-1|many|NA|TRBJ1-1
TGCGCCAGCAGCTTGGACAGACCGAACACTGAAGCTTTCTTT
CASSLDRPNTEAFF
>TRBV12-3/TRBV12-4|many|NA|TRBJ1-5
TGTGCCAGCAGTCTAAGGGGTGATCAGCCCCAGCATTTT
CASSLRGDQPQHF
>TRBV3-1|many|NA|TRBJ1-5
TGTGCCAGCAGCCAAGGGAGTGGGAATCAGCCCCAGCATTTT
CASSQGSGNQPQHF
>TRBV2|NA|NA|TRBJ2-5
TGTGCCAGCAGTGAAGCGCTAATGGGACCGCAAGAGACCCAGTACTTC
CASSEALMGPQETQYF
>TRBV2|many|TRBD1|TRBJ1-2
TGTGCCAGCAGCGGCAGGGGGCAGGGCTATGGCTACACCTTC
CASSGRGQGYGYTF
>TRBV6-2/TRBV6-3|NA|TRBD1|TRBJ2-1
TGTGCCAGCAGTATCCCCCTACAGGGGATGGGGTACAATGAGCAGTTCTTC
CASSIPLQGMGYNEQFF
>TRBV13|many|NA|TRBJ2-7
TGTGCCACCACTCCTCTAGGGTCCTACGAGCAGTACTTC
CATTPLGSYEQYF
>TRBV7-2|few|NA|TRBJ1-1
TGTGCCAGCAGCTCGAAGCCGAACACTGAAGCTTTCTTT
CASSSKPNTEAFF
>TRBV27|few|NA|TRBJ2-2
TGTGCCAGCAGTTATCGGGCCACCGGGGAGCTGTTTTTT
CASSYRATGELFF
>TRBV27|many|NA|TRBJ2-7
TGTGCCAGCAGTTTAAGAGGTGGGGTCTACGAGCAGTACTTC
CASSLRGGVYEQYF
>TRBV19|NA|TRBD1|TRBJ1-5
TGTGCCAGTACCCCCCGGGGGACAGAAGACTATAGCAATCAGCCCCAGCATTTT
CASTPRGTEDYSNQPQHF
>TRBV5-1|few|NA|TRBJ2-7
TGCGCCAGCAGCAGCGAACCCAGATACTACGAGCAGTACTTC
CASSSEPRYYEQYF
>TRBV11-3|many|TRBD2|TRBJ2-2
TGTGCCAGCAGCCCTTGGACTAGCGAGACCAACACCGGGGAGCTGTTTTTT
CASSPWTSETNTGELFF
>TRBV28|many|NA|TRBJ1-5
TGTGCCAGCAGTTTTCGTGCAGGGGAGCAGCCCCAGCATTTT
CASSFRAGEQPQHF
>TRBV20-1|NA|NA|TRBJ1-4
TGCAGTGCTAGAGAATTGGTCCAAAAGGAAAAACTGTTTTTT
CSARELVQKEKLFF
>TRBV20-1|NA|NA|TRBJ2-1
TGCAGTGCTAGAGATCTGGGGAGTTGGCTCAATGAGCAGTTCTTC
CSARDLGSWLNEQFF
>TRBV10-2|NA|TRBD2|TRBJ2-5
TGCGCCAGCAGTGAAAGGAGACTAGCGGGACGGGAGACCCAGTACTTC
CASSERRLAGRETQYF
>TRBV7-9|few|NA|TRBJ2-7
TGTGCCAGCAGTTTGACGATGGGTCACGAGCAGTACTTC
CASSLTMGHEQYF
>TRBV19|few|TRBD1|TRBJ2-7
TGTGCCAGTAGCAACTTTGACAGGGGCGAGCAGTACTTC
CASSNFDRGEQYF
>TRBV11-2|many|TRBD1|TRBJ2-3
TGTGCCAGCAGCTTCGGGACAGACCTAGATACGCAGTATTTT
CASSFGTDLDTQYF
>TRBV18|many|NA|TRBJ1-3
TGTGCCAGCTCACCACGACAGGGAAACACCATATATTTT
CASSPRQGNTIYF
>TRBV30|few|TRBD1|TRBJ1-6
TGTGCCTGGAGTGGGGACAGCCCGGCAAGCTCCTATAATTCACCCCTCCACTTT
CAWSGDSPASSYNSPLHF
>TRBV7-8|many|NA|TRBJ2-2
TGTGCCTCTACCCCAGGGGTCGGGACCGGGGAGCTGTTTTTT
CASTPGVGTGELFF
>TRBV7-2|many|TRBD1|TRBJ1-2
TGTGCCAGCAGCCCCGGGACAGGGAAGGGTCCCACCTTC
CASSPGTGKGPTF
>TRBV28|few|TRBD2|TRBJ2-3
TGTGCCAGCAGTTTAGCTATTTGGGGACTAGCGGGTATTGCAGATACGCAGTATTTT
CASSLAIWGLAGIADTQYF
>TRBV6-1|many|NA|TRBJ2-7
TGTGCCAGCAGTAAGCATCAGGACGGCTACGAGCAGTACTTC
CASSKHQDGYEQYF
>TRBV19|many|NA|TRBJ2-7
TGTGCCAGTAATACGTCTAGCTCCTACGAGCAGTACTTC
CASNTSSSYEQYF
>TRBV3-1|many|TRBD2|TRBJ2-2
TGTGCCAGCAGCCACGGACTAGCGGGAGGAGGCACCGGGGAGCTGTTTTTT
CASSHGLAGGGTGELFF
>TRBV6-5|many|NA|TRBJ1-1
TGTGCCAGCAGTTACTCGGAGGGGGGCGCCGGGTTGAACACTGAAGCTTTCTTT
CASSYSEGGAGLNTEAFF
>TRBV28|NA|NA|TRBJ1-5
TGTGCCAGCAGTTTTGTAAGCGGCAATCAGCCCCAGCATTTT
CASSFVSGNQPQHF
>TRBV7-9|many|TRBD2|TRBJ2-7
TGTGCCAGCAGCGCACATATCCGGGACTACCCATCATATGAGCAGTACTTC
CASSAHIRDYPSYEQYF
>TRBV9|few|TRBD2|TRBJ2-3
TGTGCCAGCAGCGCCAAACTAGCGGGAGGGCCGAGTTTAGATACGCAGTATTTT
CASSAKLAGGPSLDTQYF
>TRBV7-8|NA|TRBD2|TRBJ2-3
TGTGCCAGCAGCCCTAGCGGGAGTCCCACAGATACGCAGTATTTT
CASSPSGSPTDTQYF
>TRBV27|many|NA|TRBJ1-1
TGTGCCAGCAGTTTAGGACAAATAAACACTGAAGCTTTCTTT
CASSLGQINTEAFF
>TRBV7-9|few|TRBD1|TRBJ2-6
TGTGCCAGCAGCCACCGGGACAGGGTTGCTGGGGCCAACGTCCTGACTTTC
CASSHRDRVAGANVLTF
>TRBV14|many|TRBD2|TRBJ2-1
TGTGCCAGCAGCCAATTAGGACTAGCGGCCTACAATGAGCAGTTCTTC
CASSQLGLAAYNEQFF
>TRBV4-1|NA|TRBD2|TRBJ2-5
TGCGCCAGCAGCCAAGCTCAGACCCGGGGGGCCCAGTACTTC
CASSQAQTRGAQYF
>TRBV7-8|many|NA|TRBJ1-5
TGTGCCAGCAGCCTCGAGAGGAGACAGCCCCAGCATTTT
CASSLERRQPQHF
>TRBV7-6|many|NA|TRBJ2-2
TGTGCCAGCAGCTGGGACCTAGGGACCCCTAACACCGGGGAGCTGTTTTTT
CASSWDLGTPNTGELFF
>TRBV29-1|many|TRBD1|TRBJ2-3
TGCAGCGTTAAGGTTCGAAGGACAGGGGGGACAGATACGCAGTATTTT
CSVKVRRTGGTDTQYF
>TRBV20-1|many|NA|TRBJ2-7
TGCAGTGCTAGAGCCCCAACAGGGAACGAGCAGTACTTC
CSARAPTGNEQYF
>TRBV20-1|many|NA|TRBJ1-3
TGCAGTGCTAGAGTTCCGCGGTCGGGAAACACCATATATTTT
CSARVPRSGNTIYF
>TRBV20-1|NA|NA|TRBJ2-1
TGCAGTGCTAGAGATCCAGGGCGCTCCTACAATGAGCAGTTCTTC
CSARDPGRSYNEQFF
>TRBV20-1|NA|TRBD2|TRBJ2-3
TGCAGTGCTACTAGCGGGAGGGCTTCAGATACGCAGTATTTT
CSATSGRASDTQYF